This T cell receptor (beta chain) was observed in a study of neurological immune-mediated disorders. Study-wide points: The greatest TCR clonal expansion appeared in HTLV-1-associated myelopathy and the smallest, falling below healthy controls, in multiple sclerosis.

The sample holds many counts of this clonotype. Its antigen remains unknown. Template-switch 5'RACE cDNA synthesis added a 10-nucleotide unique molecular identifier. A single record per CDR3 protein comes from TCRdb applying MiXCR to the 5' RACE reads. Found here are about 55,000 distinct CDR3 sequences, about 4% of them singletons; the top ten hold 2.9%. The ends lost 4 bases at V and 6 bases at J; junction bases unmatched: 10. The CDR3 contains 16 residues. Germline-derived CDR1 and CDR2 are LGHDT and YNNKEL (reference sequence). The gene calls are TRBV3-1 and TRBJ2-2; 8 bases map to TRBD1. Source material: PBMCs. The source is a man aged 50 to 60 with multiple sclerosis. The CDR3 is CASSRRTGRGAGELFF. As DNA, the CDR3 is TGTGCCAGCAGCCGAAGGACAGGGAGAGGGGCCGGGGAGCTGTTTTTT.